This TCR beta chain was sequenced in a study of identical twins. Whole-study findings and limits: Cross-sectional statistical analysis was relied on for the conclusions, without the same donors being followed. It was possible that invariant MAIT and iNKT cells partly confounded the zero-insertion analyses.

TCRdb analysed the 5' RACE reads with MiXCR anew, one entry per CDR3 protein. This table holds 1.5 million to 2 million distinct CDR3 sequences, around 33% found once. This CDR3 region has 15 residues. Looked up from germline, CDR1 is SGHDT and CDR2 is YYEEEE. V was clipped by 4 bases and J by 0 bases; unmatched bases: 7. Each donor (without exception) was a healthy Caucasian. This clonotype was counted only a few times. Its antigen is as yet unknown. This receptor was obtained from a newborn girl in good health. The sample comprised cord blood. V usage is TRBV5-6 and J usage is TRBJ2-7; 7 bases map to TRBD1. CDR3 nucleotide sequence: TGTGCCAGCAGCGGAATGGGACAGTTCTCCTACGAGCAGTACTTC. It encodes CASSGMGQFSYEQYF.